This T cell receptor beta chain is from a study of shared clonotypes between healthy human individuals. Across the whole study: There were three CD4 naive, three CD4 memory, two CD8 naive and one CD8 memory plates per donor.

The test was conducted at deep level. The protocol was immunoSEQ multiplex PCR, while the TCRdb copy is restricted to in-frame clones and leaves out a portion. Among about 2 million clones, about 95% were seen once, and the ten largest hold 0.9% to 1.3%. Trimming pared 4 bases from V and 0 bases from J, leaving 15 bases between. The CDR3 extends over 16 amino acids. CDR1 is ENHRY and CDR2 is SYGVKD in the germline V gene. With regard to this clone: Antigen specificity is unknown.

Findings and limits, study-wide: Apart from blood, nothing was sampled; tissue repertoires likely differ. Some naive CD4 clonotypes, around 4.9%, turned up in common across several donors.

Positively selected for CCR7, the CD45RO-negative cells used as naive CD8 cells excluded terminally differentiated effector memory CD45RA+ cells. V usage is TRBV10-3 and J usage is TRBJ1-1, with D uncertain. The sequence was collected from a man aged 18 to 29 in good health. Sequenced material: naive CD8+ T cells sorted from blood. Here the CDR3 reads CAISGSSRFMNTEAFF. The CDR3, as DNA: TGTGCCATCAGTGGGAGTTCCCGTTTTATGAACACTGAAGCTTTCTTT.